This T cell receptor (beta chain) was sequenced during a study of PD-L1 blockade in urothelial cancer. Whole-study context: T cell content in blood samples showed a median of 141,255.

TCRdb's copy holds only in-frame clones and misses some; the assay was immunoSEQ multiplex PCR. The profile shows about 85,000 clones, over 65% of them singletons. Time point meaning: pretreatment peripheral blood. This clone has a handful of counts. Germline V gives CDR1 MGHDK, CDR2 SYGVNS. Trimming took 4 bases from V and 7 from J, leaving 17 bases between them. The CDR3 contains 14 residues. J is TRBJ2-7 and V is TRBV25-1; tentative D call: TRBD2 (5 bases). The TCR comes from a man in his 60s with urothelial cancer. This specimen was PBMCs, taken around atezolizumab (anti-PD-L1) treatment. CDR3 sequence: CASSAPGKGKEQYF. The CDR3 bases are TGTGCCAGCAGTGCACCGGGAAAAGGGAAGGAGCAGTACTTC.